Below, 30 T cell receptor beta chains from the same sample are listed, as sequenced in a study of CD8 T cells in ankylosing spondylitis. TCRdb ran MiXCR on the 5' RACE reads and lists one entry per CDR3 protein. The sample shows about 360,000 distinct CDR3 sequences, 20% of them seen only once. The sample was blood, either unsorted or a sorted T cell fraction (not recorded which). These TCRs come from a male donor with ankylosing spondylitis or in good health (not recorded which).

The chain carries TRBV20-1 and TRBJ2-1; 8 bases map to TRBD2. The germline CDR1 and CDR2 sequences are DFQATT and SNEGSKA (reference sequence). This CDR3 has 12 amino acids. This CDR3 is CLGRGVNNEQFF. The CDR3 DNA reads TGCCTGGGGCGGGGGGTCAACAATGAGCAGTTCTTC.

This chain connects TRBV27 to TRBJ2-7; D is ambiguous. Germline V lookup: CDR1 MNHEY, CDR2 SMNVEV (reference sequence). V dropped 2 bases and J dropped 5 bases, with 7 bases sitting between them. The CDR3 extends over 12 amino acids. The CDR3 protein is CASSLIGNEQYF. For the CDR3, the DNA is TGTGCCAGCAGTTTAATAGGGAACGAGCAGTACTTC.

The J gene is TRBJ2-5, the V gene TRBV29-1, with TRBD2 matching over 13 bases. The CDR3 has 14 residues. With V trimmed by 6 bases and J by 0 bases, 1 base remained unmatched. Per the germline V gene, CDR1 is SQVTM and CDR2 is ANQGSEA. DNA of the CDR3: TGCAGCGTGGGACTAGCGGGGAACCAAGAGACCCAGTACTTC. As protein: CSVGLAGNQETQYF.

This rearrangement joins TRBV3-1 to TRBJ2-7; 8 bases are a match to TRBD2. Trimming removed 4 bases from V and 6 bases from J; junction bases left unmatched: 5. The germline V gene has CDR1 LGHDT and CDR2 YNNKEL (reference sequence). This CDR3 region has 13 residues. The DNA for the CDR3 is TGTGCCAGCAGCCCCGGGGGGGGGGTCGAGCAGTACTTC. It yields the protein CASSPGGGVEQYF.

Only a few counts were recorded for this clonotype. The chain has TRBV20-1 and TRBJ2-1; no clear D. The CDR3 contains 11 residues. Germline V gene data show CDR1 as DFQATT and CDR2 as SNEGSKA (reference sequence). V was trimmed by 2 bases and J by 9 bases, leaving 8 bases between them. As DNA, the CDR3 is TGCAGTGCTAGACCCCTTGGTGAGCAGTTCTTC. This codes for CSARPLGEQFF.

The CDR3 sequence is CSARGTGVPSYEQYF. The CDR3 DNA follows: TGCAGTGCTAGGGGCACAGGGGTACCCTCCTACGAGCAGTACTTC. This chain joins TRBV20-1 and TRBJ2-7; 7 nucleotides agree with TRBD1. V was clipped by 3 bases and J by 0 bases; unmatched bases: 8. Germline values: CDR1 DFQATT, CDR2 SNEGSKA (reference sequence). The CDR3 runs to 15 residues.

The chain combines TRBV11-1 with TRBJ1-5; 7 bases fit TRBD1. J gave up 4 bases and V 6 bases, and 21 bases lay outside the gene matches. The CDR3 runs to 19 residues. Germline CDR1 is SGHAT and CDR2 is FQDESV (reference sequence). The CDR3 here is CASSFSSYRGRGGNQPQHF. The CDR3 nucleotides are TGTGCCAGCAGTTTCTCCTCCTACAGGGGAAGAGGAGGTAATCAGCCCCAGCATTTT.

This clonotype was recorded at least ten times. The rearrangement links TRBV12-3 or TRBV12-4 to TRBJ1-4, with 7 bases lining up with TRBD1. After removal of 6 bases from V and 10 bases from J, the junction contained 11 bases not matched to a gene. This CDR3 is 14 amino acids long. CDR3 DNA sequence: TGTGCCAGCAGCCCTGCAGGGGGTAACGGAAAACTGTTTTTT. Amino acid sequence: CASSPAGGNGKLFF.

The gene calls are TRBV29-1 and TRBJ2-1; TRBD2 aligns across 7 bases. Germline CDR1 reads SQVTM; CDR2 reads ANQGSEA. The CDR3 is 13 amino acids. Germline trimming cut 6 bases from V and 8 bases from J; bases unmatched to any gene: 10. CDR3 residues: CSVEQLAYDEQFF. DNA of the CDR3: TGCAGCGTGGAACAACTAGCGTACGATGAGCAGTTCTTC.

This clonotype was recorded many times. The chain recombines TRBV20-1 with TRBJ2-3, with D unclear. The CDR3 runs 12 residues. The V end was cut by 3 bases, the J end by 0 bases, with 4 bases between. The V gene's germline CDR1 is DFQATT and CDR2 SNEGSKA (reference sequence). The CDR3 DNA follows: TGCAGTGCTAGTGGAAGCACAGATACGCAGTATTTT. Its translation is CSASGSTDTQYF.

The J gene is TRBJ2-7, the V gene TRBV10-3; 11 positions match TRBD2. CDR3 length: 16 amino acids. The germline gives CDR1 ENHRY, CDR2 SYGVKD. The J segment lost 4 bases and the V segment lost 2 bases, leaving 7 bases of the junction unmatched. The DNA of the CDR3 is TGTGCCATCAGTGAGGCGACTACTAGCGGGAGTTACGAGCAGTACTTC. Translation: CAISEATTSGSYEQYF.

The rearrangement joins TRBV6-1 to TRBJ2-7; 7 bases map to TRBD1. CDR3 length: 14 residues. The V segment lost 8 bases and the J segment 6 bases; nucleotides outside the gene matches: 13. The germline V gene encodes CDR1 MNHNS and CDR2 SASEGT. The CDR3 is CASGPPGTVFEQYF. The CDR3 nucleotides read TGTGCCAGCGGGCCCCCCGGGACAGTGTTCGAGCAGTACTTC.

CDR3 region: CASKLAGGPEQFF. The CDR3 DNA reads TGTGCCAGCAAATTAGCGGGGGGGCCTGAGCAGTTCTTC. This chain connects TRBV5-8 to TRBJ2-1; 11 bases match TRBD2. CDR3 size: 13 residues. The germline CDR1 and CDR2 sequences are SGHTS and YDEGEE. V lost 6 bases, J lost 9 bases, and 5 bases stayed unmatched.

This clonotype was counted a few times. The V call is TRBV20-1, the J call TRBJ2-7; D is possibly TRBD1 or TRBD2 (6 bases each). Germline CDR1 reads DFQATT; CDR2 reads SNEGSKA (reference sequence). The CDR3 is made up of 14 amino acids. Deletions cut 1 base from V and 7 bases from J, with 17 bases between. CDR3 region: CSARVEGGWREQYF. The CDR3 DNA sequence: TGCAGTGCTAGAGTGGAGGGGGGCTGGAGGGAGCAGTACTTC.

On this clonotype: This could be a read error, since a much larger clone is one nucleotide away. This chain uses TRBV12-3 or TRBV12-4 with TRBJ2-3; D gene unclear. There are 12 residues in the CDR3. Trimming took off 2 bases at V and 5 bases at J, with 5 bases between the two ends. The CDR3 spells CASSLRRDTQYF. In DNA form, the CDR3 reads TGTGCCAGCAGTTTAAGGAGAGATACGCAGTATTTT.

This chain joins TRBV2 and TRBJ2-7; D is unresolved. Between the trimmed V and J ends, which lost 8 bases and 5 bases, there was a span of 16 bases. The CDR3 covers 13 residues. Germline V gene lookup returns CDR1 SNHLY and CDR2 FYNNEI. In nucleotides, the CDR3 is TGTGCCAGCCGACCCTCCCGAAGCAACGAGCAGTACTTC. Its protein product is CASRPSRSNEQYF.

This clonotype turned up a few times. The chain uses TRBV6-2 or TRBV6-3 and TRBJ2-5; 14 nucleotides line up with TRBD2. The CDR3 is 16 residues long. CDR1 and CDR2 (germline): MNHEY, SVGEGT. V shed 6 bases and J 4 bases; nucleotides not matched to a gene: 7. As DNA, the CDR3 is TGTGCCAGCAGCCTCCCGGGACTAGCGGGGGCAGAGACCCAGTACTTC. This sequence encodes CASSLPGLAGAETQYF.

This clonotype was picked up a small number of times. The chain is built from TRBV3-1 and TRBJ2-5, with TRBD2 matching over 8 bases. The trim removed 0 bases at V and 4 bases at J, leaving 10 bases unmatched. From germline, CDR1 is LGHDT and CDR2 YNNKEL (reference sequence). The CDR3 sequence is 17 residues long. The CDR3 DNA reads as TGTGCCAGCAGCCAAGAGGGAAGCGGGAGACCCCCAGAGACCCAGTACTTC. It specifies CASSQEGSGRPPETQYF.

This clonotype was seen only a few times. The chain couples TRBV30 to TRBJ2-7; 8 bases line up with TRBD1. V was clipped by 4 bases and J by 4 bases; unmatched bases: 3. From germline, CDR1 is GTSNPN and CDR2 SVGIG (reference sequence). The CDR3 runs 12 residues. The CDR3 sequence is CAWTGGGYEQYF. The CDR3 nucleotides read TGTGCCTGGACAGGGGGCGGTTACGAGCAGTACTTC.

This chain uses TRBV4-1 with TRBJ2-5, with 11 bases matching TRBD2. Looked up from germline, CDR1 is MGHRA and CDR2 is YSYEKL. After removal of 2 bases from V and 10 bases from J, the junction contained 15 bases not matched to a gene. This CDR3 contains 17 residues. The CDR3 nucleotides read TGCGCCAGCAGCCAATCTCCCCTAGCGGGGGGTACGCGGGACCAGTACTTC. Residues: CASSQSPLAGGTRDQYF.

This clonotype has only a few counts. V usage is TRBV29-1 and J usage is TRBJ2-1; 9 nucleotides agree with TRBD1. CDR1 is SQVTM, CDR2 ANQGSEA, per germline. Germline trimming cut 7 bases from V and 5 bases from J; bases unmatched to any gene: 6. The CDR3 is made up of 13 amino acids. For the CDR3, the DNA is TGCAGCGGACGACAGGGGGGAGACAATGAGCAGTTCTTC. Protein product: CSGRQGGDNEQFF.

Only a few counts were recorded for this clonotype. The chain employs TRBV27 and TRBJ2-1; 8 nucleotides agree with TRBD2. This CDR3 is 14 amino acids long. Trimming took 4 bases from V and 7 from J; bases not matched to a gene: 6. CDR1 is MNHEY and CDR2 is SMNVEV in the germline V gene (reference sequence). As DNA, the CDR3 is TGTGCCAGCAGTTCGGTATTAGCGGGGAATGAGCAGTTCTTC. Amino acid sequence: CASSSVLAGNEQFF.

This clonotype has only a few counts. The DNA of the CDR3 is TGTGCCACAGCCCCGGGACAGGCCGAGCAGTACTTC. As protein: CATAPGQAEQYF. The rearrangement links TRBV10-3 to TRBJ2-7; 8 bases agree with TRBD1. Germline assignment: CDR1 ENHRY and CDR2 SYGVKD. The CDR3 contains 12 residues. The V gene end was trimmed by 10 bases and the J gene end by 6 bases; junction bases not matched to a gene: 8.

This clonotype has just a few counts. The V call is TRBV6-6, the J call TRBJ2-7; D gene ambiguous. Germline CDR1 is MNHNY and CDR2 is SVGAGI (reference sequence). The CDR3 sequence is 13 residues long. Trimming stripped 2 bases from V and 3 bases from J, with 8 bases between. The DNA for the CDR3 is TGTGCCAGCAGTTACGGGGTTGACTACGAGCAGTACTTC. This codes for CASSYGVDYEQYF.

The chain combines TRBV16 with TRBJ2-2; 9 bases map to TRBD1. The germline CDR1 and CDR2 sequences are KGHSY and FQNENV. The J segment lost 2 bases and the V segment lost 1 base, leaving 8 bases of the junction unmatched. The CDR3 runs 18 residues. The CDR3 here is CASSQFETGGRNTGELFF. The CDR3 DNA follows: TGTGCCAGCAGCCAATTCGAGACAGGGGGTCGAAACACCGGGGAGCTGTTTTTT.

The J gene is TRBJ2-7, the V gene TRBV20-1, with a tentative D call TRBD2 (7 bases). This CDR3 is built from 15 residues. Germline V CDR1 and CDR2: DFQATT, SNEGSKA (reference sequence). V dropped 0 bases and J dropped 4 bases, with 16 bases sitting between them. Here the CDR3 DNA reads TGCAGTGCTAGAGATTTGAGGGGGGGAGGGTACGAGCAGTACTTC. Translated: CSARDLRGGGYEQYF.

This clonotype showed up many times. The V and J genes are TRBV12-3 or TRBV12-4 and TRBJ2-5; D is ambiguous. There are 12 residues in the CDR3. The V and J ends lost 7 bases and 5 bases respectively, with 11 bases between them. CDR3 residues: CASTEAQETQYF. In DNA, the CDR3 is TGTGCCAGCACTGAGGCCCAGGAGACCCAGTACTTC.

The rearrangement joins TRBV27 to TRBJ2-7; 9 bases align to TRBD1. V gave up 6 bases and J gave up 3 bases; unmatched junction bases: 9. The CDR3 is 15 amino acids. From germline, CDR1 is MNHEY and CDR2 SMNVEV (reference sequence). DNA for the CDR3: TGTGCCAGCAGCCACCAGGGACAGGGCTTCTACGAGCAGTACTTC. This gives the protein CASSHQGQGFYEQYF.

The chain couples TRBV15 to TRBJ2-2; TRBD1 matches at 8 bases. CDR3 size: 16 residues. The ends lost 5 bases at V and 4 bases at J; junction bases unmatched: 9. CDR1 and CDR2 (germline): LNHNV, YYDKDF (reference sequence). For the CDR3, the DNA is TGTGCCACCAGCGCAACTCAGGGGGCCGTCACCGGGGAGCTGTTTTTT. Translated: CATSATQGAVTGELFF. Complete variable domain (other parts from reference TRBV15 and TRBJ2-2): DAMVIQNPRYQVTQFGKPVTLSCSQTLNHNVMYWYQQKSSQAPKLLFHYYDKDFNNEADTPDNFQSRRPNTSFCFLDIRSPGLGDTAMYLCATSATQGAVTGELFFGEGSRLTVL.

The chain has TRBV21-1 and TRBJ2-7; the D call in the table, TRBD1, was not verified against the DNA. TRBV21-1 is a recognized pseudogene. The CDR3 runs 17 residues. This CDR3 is CASSKVKGSRQNFEQYF. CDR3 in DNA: TGTGCCAGCAGCAAAGTTAAGGGCAGCCGACAGAATTTCGAGCAGTACTTC.